This entry concerns a single T cell receptor (beta chain). This clonotype was recorded many times. Its antigen remains unidentified. Base qualities are not provided; no much larger clone lies one nucleotide away. The sample belongs to a study of T cells in Graves' hyperthyroidism and ophthalmopathy (dated by TCRdb to between 2018 and 2021). Turning to the overall study: Peripheral blood samples were taken at the time of initial diagnosis, prior to any treatment. The study also compared thyroid tissue and blood T-cell repertoires from roughly six Graves' hyperthyroidism patients. The 100 discovery patients were divided at random into training and test sets in a 7:3 ratio. After blood sampling, hyperthyroidism patients were treated with methimazole at a starting dose of 30 mg daily, and ophthalmopathy patients were treated with high-dose intravenous methylprednisolone. To identify TCR V-J signatures that set the groups apart, the researchers used a discovery cohort of more than 95 patients, made up of 40 to 45 with Graves' ophthalmopathy and 57 with stable Graves' hyperthyroidism. An independent validation cohort of fewer than 20 hyperthyroidism patients and 17 patients who later progressed to ophthalmopathy tested prospective prediction of ophthalmopathy. According to the paper, TCR Vbeta CDR3 sequencing was carried out on 135 peripheral blood samples, which came from approximately 43 ophthalmopathy, 80 or so hyperthyroidism and roughly 17 progressor patients.

TCR beta CDR3 regions were amplified from RNA transcripts. The TCR CDR3 was subjected to a first round of RT-PCR using the HTBI primer set and the Qiagen OneStep RT-PCR kit. Libraries were constructed in a second round of multiplex PCR, after which size selection and purification were performed. Libraries were sequenced paired-end with 100 bp reads on an Illumina HiSeq2000. The paper's processing steps were these. SOAPnuke was used to process the raw data, throwing out any read that contained adapters or uncalled bases, had a mean Phred below 15, or lacked an exact constant-primer or identifier match. High-quality paired reads were merged using COPE v1.2.5, and each unique nucleotide sequence was defined as a clonotype. Clonotypes were aligned to IMGT TRBV, TRBD and TRBJ reference segments using MiTCR v1.1. The analysis was restricted to V-J combinations with a frequency above 0.0001, which together covered roughly 99% of the repertoires. A TCS score was defined as the ratio between F50 (clonal expansion) and ExV (chaos), using BLOSUM62-based TCRdist between CDR3 peptides within each V-J. Welch's t-statistics and random forest reduced roughly 530 V-J features to 10 to 15, which were used in a naive Bayes classifier (R e1071). TCRdb reanalyzed the raw reads on its own, using fastp at Q25 for trimming and MiXCR for clone calling, and kept in-frame beta chains. Every distinct CDR3 protein forms one entry, paired with its most common genes and DNA. TCRdb, not the authors, supplied the V and J calls. The sample profile shows around 530,000 distinct CDR3 sequences; 15% to 20% of them were found once. Around 17% of the sample is held by the ten biggest clonotypes.

Ophthalmopathy patients had moderately to severely active disease, Clinical Activity Score of at least 3, NOSPECS grade of at least 4, and duration under 3 months. Any patient with an uncontrolled infection, another autoimmune disease, pregnancy or lactation was excluded. Diagnoses were based on clinical symptoms, serum thyroxine and TRAb, thyroid ultrasound and orbital computed tomography. PBMCs were separated from 10 ml of fresh peripheral blood using Ficoll-Paque density gradient centrifugation. Total RNA was extracted with Trizol reagent, and quality was checked on an Agilent 2100 Bioanalyzer. The study at large found these results: Most expanded thyroid clonotypes (frequency above 0.001) were also detected in blood, a finding suggesting that blood repertoires may reflect thyroid immune responses. In validation, the model predicted progression to ophthalmopathy a median of around six months before onset, with about 70% sensitivity and about 72% specificity. Sample size was not statistically predetermined, and blinding of investigators to group allocation was not performed. A 13 V-J signature model separated ophthalmopathy from stable hyperthyroidism, with around 90% sensitivity and about 81% specificity in cross-validation and 80%/75% in testing.

The CDR3 sequence holds 15 residues, the cysteine and phenylalanine included. The only DNA kept is the CDR3, 45 bases in frame from the first base. The junction shows trimming of 3 bases on V and 0 bases on J, plus 9 bases between the germline ends. Reading the germline V gene gives CDR1 MDHEN and CDR2 SYDVKM. Sequences were obtained from blood. The rearranged chain carries TRBV28 and TRBJ1-5, with no D gene named confidently. This TCR came from a woman between 18 and 29 years old with Graves' ophthalmopathy. The CDR3 reads as follows: CASSLRGNSNQPQHF. The DNA reads TGTGCCAGCAGTTTGAGAGGGAATAGCAATCAGCCCCAGCATTTT.